Presented here are 29 T cell receptor beta chains from one specimen sequenced in a study of CD8+ T cells in alopecia areata. Sequencing relied on a cDNA template that was reverse transcribed from extracted RNA. The method was immunoSEQ multiplex PCR; TCRdb's version includes in-frame clones alone and lacks a portion of them. The sample contains some 150,000 clones, roughly 58% of which appear only once. The sample comprised CD8+ T cells sorted from blood. All receptors derive from a human donor in good health.

This clone was recorded once. The sample carries other DNA sequences with the same CDR3. V and J are TRBV27 and TRBJ2-3, with TRBD2 matching over 12 bases. Germline V gene lookup returns CDR1 MNHEY and CDR2 SMNVEV (reference sequence). The CDR3 covers 14 residues. With 5 bases clipped from V and 4 bases from J, the junction kept 1 base outside the gene matches. The CDR3 region is CASSLAGGADTQYF. Written as DNA, the CDR3 is TGTGCCAGCAGTCTAGCGGGAGGGGCAGATACGCAGTATTTT.

This clone was counted only a few times. The chain employs TRBV7-9 and TRBJ2-1, with D tentatively TRBD2 (6 bases). The CDR3 is made up of 15 amino acids. Germline assignment: CDR1 SEHNR and CDR2 FQNEAQ (reference sequence). The V end was cut by 5 bases, the J end by 2 bases, with 13 bases between. CDR3 DNA sequence: TGTGCCAGCAGCCCGCGGAGGGAGGCCTACAATGAGCAGTTCTTC. This gives the protein CASSPRREAYNEQFF.

The rearrangement uses TRBV7-9 and TRBJ2-5; no reliable D call. The end of the DNA aligns better with TRBJ2-7, so the J call may be wrong. CDR1 SEHNR and CDR2 FQNEAQ come from the germline V gene (reference sequence). The CDR3 spans 15 residues. The CDR3 DNA reads as TGTGCCAGCAGCTCCCAACGGGCCCTCCTAAACGAGCAGTACTTC. Translating it yields CASSSQRALLNEQYF.

This clone turned up a few times. The chain carries TRBV6-6 and TRBJ2-3, with D tentatively TRBD1 (6 bases). CDR1 and CDR2 (germline): MNHNY, SVGAGI (reference sequence). Trimming pared 3 bases from V and 2 bases from J, leaving 12 bases between. The CDR3 consists of 15 residues. The CDR3 here is CASSYLTGVTDTQYF. In nucleotides, the CDR3 is TGTGCCAGCAGTTATTTGACAGGAGTCACAGATACGCAGTATTTT.

The chain couples TRBV20-1 to TRBJ1-1; D unresolved. The V gene's germline CDR1 is DFQATT and CDR2 SNEGSKA (reference sequence). CDR3 length equals 10 residues. V lost 4 bases and J lost 3, with 3 bases in between. This CDR3 is CSAKDTEAFF. The CDR3, as DNA: TGCAGTGCTAAGGACACTGAAGCTTTCTTT.

The V gene is TRBV28, the J gene TRBJ1-2; D gene ambiguous. The V gene lost 6 bases and the J gene lost 2 bases, with 13 bases spanning the gap. This CDR3 comprises 14 residues. Germline V gives CDR1 MDHEN, CDR2 SYDVKM. CDR3 DNA sequence: TGTGCCAGCAGCCAGAACCGGCCCAACTATGGCTACACCTTC. Its translation is CASSQNRPNYGYTF.

The chain has TRBV27 and TRBJ2-1; a weak D match, TRBD1 (6 bases). The CDR3 sequence is 12 residues long. CDR1 and CDR2 from the germline V gene are MNHEY and SMNVEV (reference sequence). Trimming pared 2 bases from V and 15 bases from J, leaving 14 bases between. CDR3 loop: CASSLGGGRPFF. The CDR3 region has the DNA TGTGCCAGCAGTTTAGGGGGCGGGCGGCCGTTCTTC.

Note on this clone: A junction end diverges from the germline sequence, so it may reflect a read error. V and J are TRBV6-5 and TRBJ1-2; D is unclear. In germline, CDR1 is MNHEY, CDR2 SVGAGI. This CDR3 spans 14 amino acids. The CDR3 DNA follows: TGTGCCATCAGTGATGTCGGGGTCTACTATGGCTACACCTTC. Amino acid sequence: CAISDVGVYYGYTF.

This chain joins TRBV11-2 and TRBJ2-5; D may be TRBD1 or TRBD2 (5 bases each). V was cut by 0 bases and J by 3 bases, with 14 bases left in between. The V gene's germline CDR1 is SGHAT and CDR2 FQNNGV. The CDR3 consists of 16 residues. As DNA, the CDR3 is TGTGCCAGCAGCTTAGATCTTGTGTTGGGGGAAGAGACCCAGTACTTC. Protein product: CASSLDLVLGEETQYF.

The V and J genes are TRBV28 and TRBJ1-2, with D unresolved. From germline, CDR1 is MDHEN and CDR2 SYDVKM. This CDR3 contains 11 residues. The germline V and J ends were trimmed by 5 bases and 1 base, with 2 bases remaining between them. CDR3 protein: CASSDNYGYTF. CDR3 coding DNA: TGTGCCAGCAGTGATAACTATGGCTACACCTTC.

The chain has TRBV4-1 and TRBJ2-3, with no clear D. CDR3 length equals 14 residues. With 2 bases removed from V and 3 bases from J, the gap between germline ends came to 9 bases. Germline V gives CDR1 MGHRA, CDR2 YSYEKL. The chain's CDR3 is CASSQRVQTDTQYF. The CDR3 DNA reads as TGCGCCAGCAGCCAACGTGTTCAAACAGATACGCAGTATTTT.

The chain joins TRBV27 to TRBJ1-1; D remains unclear. The germline V gene encodes CDR1 MNHEY and CDR2 SMNVEV (reference sequence). The CDR3 contains 14 residues. V was clipped by 2 bases and J by 0 bases, with 7 bases between them. DNA of the CDR3: TGTGCCAGCAGTTTAGTGGCCGTGAACACTGAAGCTTTCTTT. Translated: CASSLVAVNTEAFF.

This clone was seen more than once but under ten times. V and J are TRBV27 and TRBJ2-5, with 7 bases matching TRBD1. The trim removed 10 bases at V and 2 bases at J, leaving 22 bases unmatched. The germline CDR1 and CDR2 sequences are MNHEY and SMNVEV (reference sequence). The CDR3 runs 18 residues. The DNA for the CDR3 is TGTGCCACTAAACGTATCGCGAACAGGGGAATGAGGCAAGAGACCCAGTACTTC. This gives the protein CATKRIANRGMRQETQYF.

In this sample, this clone turned up a few times. A far larger clone is a single base away, which makes a read error likely. The sample holds other DNA sequences that translate to the same CDR3. This sequence joins TRBV6-6 and TRBJ2-1, with 11 bases that match TRBD1. Germline assignment: CDR1 MNHNY and CDR2 SVGAGI (reference sequence). Trimming cost V 5 bases and J 9 bases; bases outside gene matches: 6. The CDR3 contains 14 residues. CDR3 coding DNA: TGTGCCAGCAGTGAGACCGGGACAGGGGGTGAGCAGTTCTTC. Protein product: CASSETGTGGEQFF.

This clone showed up just a few times. The V and J genes are TRBV29-1 and TRBJ2-7; 7 bases match TRBD1. Germline V gene lookup returns CDR1 SQVTM and CDR2 ANQGSEA. Trimming at V came to 0 bases and at J to 3 bases, leaving 2 bases not matched to a gene. The CDR3 has 13 residues. For the CDR3, the DNA is TGCAGCGTTGAAGATCGGACAGGCTACGAGCAGTACTTC. Encoded protein: CSVEDRTGYEQYF.

This clone was found a few times. The CDR3 here is CSVLVELEQFF. The CDR3 bases are TGCAGCGTTCTGGTGGAACTTGAGCAGTTCTTC. The gene calls are TRBV29-1 and TRBJ2-1; D remains ambiguous. Trimming cost V 5 bases and J 9 bases, with 11 bases left between them. The CDR3 contains 11 residues. Per the germline V gene, CDR1 is SQVTM and CDR2 is ANQGSEA.

This clone was picked up a small number of times. This chain joins TRBV15 and TRBJ2-3, with 8 bases fitting TRBD1. Germline CDR1 reads LNHNV; CDR2 reads YYDKDF (reference sequence). CDR3 length: 15 amino acids. V was pared by 3 bases and J by 2 bases, with 4 bases of the junction left unmatched. In nucleotides, the CDR3 is TGTGCCACCAGCAGCCGGGACAGGTTCACAGATACGCAGTATTTT. It specifies CATSSRDRFTDTQYF.

This clone came up a few times. The rearrangement uses TRBV5-4 and TRBJ2-7, with D perhaps TRBD1 or TRBD2 (5 bases each). Germline loops: CDR1 SGHNT, CDR2 YYREEE (reference sequence). The length of the CDR3 is 14 residues. Trimming removed 6 bases at V and 0 bases at J, with 13 bases between. CDR3 DNA sequence: TGTGCCAGCACCGGGACCGAAAGCTCCTACGAGCAGTACTTC. Translated: CASTGTESSYEQYF.

The genes are TRBV13 and TRBJ2-2, with 10 bases lining up with TRBD1. Trimming removed 3 bases from V and 7 bases from J; junction bases left unmatched: 8. Germline V gives CDR1 PRHDT, CDR2 FYEKMQ (reference sequence). The CDR3 contains 16 residues. The CDR3 DNA sequence: TGTGCCAGCAGCTTCTCCGGACAGGGGGATAGCGGGGAGCTGTTTTTT. This codes for CASSFSGQGDSGELFF.

This clone is deemed medium-sized. CDR3 nucleotide sequence: TGTGCCAGCAGTCCAGGGGTGGGGGCCAAAAACATTCAGTACTTC. Its translation is CASSPGVGAKNIQYF. The J gene is TRBJ2-4, the V gene TRBV28, with D maybe TRBD1 (6 bases). With 5 bases removed from V and 1 base from J, the gap between germline ends came to 12 bases. Germline V gene lookup returns CDR1 MDHEN and CDR2 SYDVKM. The CDR3 has 15 amino acids.

This sequence joins TRBV4-1 and TRBJ2-1, with a tentative D call TRBD2 (6 bases). Per the germline V gene, CDR1 is MGHRA and CDR2 is YSYEKL. The V end was cut by 2 bases, the J end by 7 bases, with 15 bases between. The CDR3 is made up of 15 amino acids. The CDR3 DNA follows: TGCGCCAGCAGCCAACAAAACTATGGGGGGAATGAGCAGTTCTTC. Translation: CASSQQNYGGNEQFF.

The chain joins TRBV11-2 to TRBJ2-1; unclear D gene. The CDR3 length is 15 residues. The V gene's germline CDR1 is SGHAT and CDR2 FQNNGV. The germline V and J ends were trimmed by 6 bases and 2 bases, with 14 bases remaining between them. The CDR3 region is CASRRLGGTYNEQFF. In nucleotides, the CDR3 is TGTGCCAGCAGGCGGCTAGGCGGAACCTACAATGAGCAGTTCTTC.

The chain has TRBV27 and TRBJ1-5; the D is unclear. There are 14 residues in the CDR3. V lost 2 bases to trimming and J lost 6 bases, with 11 bases between them. The germline V gene encodes CDR1 MNHEY and CDR2 SMNVEV (reference sequence). The CDR3 DNA reads TGTGCCAGCAGTTTAAGTGTGGCGGGTCAGCCCCAGCATTTT. Amino acids: CASSLSVAGQPQHF.

The rearrangement links TRBV5-1 to TRBJ2-7; D not resolved. CDR3 size: 15 residues. CDR1 is SGHRS and CDR2 is YFSETQ in the germline V gene. Deletions cut 4 bases from V and 0 bases from J, with 14 bases between. This CDR3 reads CASSRAPDPSYEQYF. The DNA of the CDR3 is TGCGCCAGCAGCCGAGCGCCGGATCCCTCCTACGAGCAGTACTTC.

This clone showed up just once. The chain combines TRBV29-1 with TRBJ1-1; 9 bases agree with TRBD1. CDR1 is SQVTM and CDR2 is ANQGSEA in the germline V gene. With V trimmed by 4 bases and J by 12 bases, 6 bases remained unmatched. The CDR3 consists of 11 residues. The CDR3 DNA is TGCAGCGTTGGCGGACAGGGGTTTTCTTTCTTT. It codes for CSVGGQGFSFF.

The V gene is TRBV6-6, the J gene TRBJ1-4; D uncertain. V was shortened by 6 bases and J by 8 bases, with 7 bases between the two germline ends. There are 11 residues in the CDR3. The germline CDR1 and CDR2 sequences are MNHNY and SVGAGI (reference sequence). CDR3 sequence reads: CASSSGEKLFF. In DNA form, the CDR3 reads TGTGCCAGCAGCTCCGGGGAAAAACTGTTTTTT.

CDR3 sequence: CASSEGGAEAFF. The CDR3 DNA is TGTGCCAGCAGTGAAGGGGGAGCTGAAGCTTTCTTT. The rearrangement uses TRBV25-1 and TRBJ1-1, with D maybe TRBD1 (5 bases). V was trimmed by 2 bases and J by 6 bases, leaving 7 bases between them. The CDR3 length is 12 residues. The germline CDR1 and CDR2 sequences are MGHDK and SYGVNS.

The chain combines TRBV5-6 with TRBJ2-7, with D possibly matching TRBD1 (5 bases). The length of the CDR3 is 15 residues. Trimming pared 4 bases from V and 4 bases from J, leaving 18 bases between. The V gene's germline CDR1 is SGHDT and CDR2 YYEEEE. The CDR3: CASSGGWGKFYEQYF. In nucleotides, the CDR3 is TGTGCCAGCAGCGGCGGCTGGGGCAAATTTTACGAGCAGTACTTC.

The chain joins TRBV27 to TRBJ2-1, with 8 bases lining up with TRBD1. J was trimmed by 7 bases and V by 2 bases; bases with no gene match: 10. CDR3 length: 16 residues. Germline V lookup: CDR1 MNHEY, CDR2 SMNVEV (reference sequence). The CDR3 region has the DNA TGTGCCAGCAGTTTACTGACAGGGGAGGCCCCTAATGAGCAGTTCTTC. Its translation is CASSLLTGEAPNEQFF.